The present T cell receptor beta chain was sequenced within a study of blood T cell repertoires in COVID-19. Study overall: Collection of acute and convalescent COVID-19 samples took place in the United States, Italy and Spain.

In the authors' workflow: Using reference gene primer amplification, nucleated cell counts were estimated. Sequenced by immunoSEQ multiplex PCR; TCRdb stores in-frame clones only, minus some. V and J calls plus clone size are reproduced from that table; the DNA served to infer D and trimming. The table includes 100,000 to 150,000 clones, about 86% detected once. CDR3 size: 14 residues. Looked up from germline, CDR1 is SGHRS and CDR2 is YFSETQ. The ends lost 4 bases at V and 5 bases at J; junction bases unmatched: 8. V and J are TRBV5-1 and TRBJ2-5, with TRBD1 matching over 7 bases. This clonotype was obtained from a man aged 35 to 55 with acute COVID-19. Sequenced: PBMCs or T cells enriched from blood (not recorded which). CDR3 bases: TGCGCCAGCAGCCACAGGGGTCAGGGGGAGACCCAGTACTTC. As protein: CASSHRGQGETQYF.